One sample yielded the 19 T cell receptor beta chains listed below, sequenced in a study of T cells in localized non-small cell lung cancer. Libraries were prepared by immunoSEQ multiplex PCR; TCRdb keeps only in-frame clonotypes and omits some of them. The sample carries 60,000 to 65,000 clones, 90% recorded once. The material was peripheral blood, obtained before any cancer treatment. Receptors were obtained from a woman aged 35 to 70 with stage I lung adenocarcinoma.

The chain has TRBV7-9 and TRBJ2-7, with D maybe TRBD2 (5 bases). Germline V gene sequence: CDR1 SEHNR, CDR2 FQNEAQ (reference sequence). The CDR3 runs 15 residues. V lost 1 base and J 6 bases, leaving 16 bases between the germline ends. CDR3 in DNA: TGTGCCAGCAGCTTAGAGGGCCAGACGGGATCCGAGCAGTACTTC. Its translation is CASSLEGQTGSEQYF.

V usage is TRBV5-1 and J usage is TRBJ2-5; 9 nucleotides match TRBD2. Trimming cost V 5 bases and J 4 bases; bases outside gene matches: 6. Germline loops: CDR1 SGHRS, CDR2 YFSETQ. CDR3 length equals 14 residues. In DNA form, the CDR3 reads TGCGCCAGCAGAGAAAGCGGGGGGTTAGAGACCCAGTACTTC. Translating it yields CASRESGGLETQYF.

The chain joins TRBV2 to TRBJ1-4; D is undetermined. In germline, CDR1 is SNHLY, CDR2 FYNNEI. V shed 4 bases and J shed 6 bases, with 9 bases lying between them. The CDR3 is 13 amino acids. The CDR3, as DNA: TGTGCCAGCAGTGGCACGATCGATGAAAAACTGTTTTTT. Protein product: CASSGTIDEKLFF.

This sequence joins TRBV5-8 and TRBJ1-5; unclear D gene. The V and J ends lost 4 bases and 2 bases respectively, with 10 bases between them. The CDR3 length is 14 residues. Germline V gene lookup returns CDR1 SGHTS and CDR2 YDEGEE. CDR3: CASSPDWGNQPQHF. The CDR3 DNA follows: TGTGCCAGCAGCCCCGATTGGGGCAATCAGCCCCAGCATTTT.

This rearrangement joins TRBV27 to TRBJ2-6; 7 bases line up with TRBD1. After removal of 5 bases from V and 0 bases from J, the junction contained 4 bases not matched to a gene. Germline V gene sequence: CDR1 MNHEY, CDR2 SMNVEV (reference sequence). This CDR3 comprises 16 residues. CDR3 residues: CASSPDRVSGANVLTF. The CDR3 DNA sequence: TGTGCCAGCAGTCCCGACAGGGTCTCTGGGGCCAACGTCCTGACTTTC.

This sequence joins TRBV7-2 and TRBJ1-2; D is unresolved. There are 15 residues in the CDR3. Trimming stripped 9 bases from V and 3 bases from J, with 20 bases between. CDR1 and CDR2 from the germline V gene are SGHTA and FQGNSA. CDR3 protein: CASFGWETFHYGYTF. The CDR3 bases are TGTGCCAGTTTCGGATGGGAGACTTTTCACTATGGCTACACCTTC.

The V gene is TRBV30, the J gene TRBJ2-1; TRBD2 matches 10 bases. Germline V gives CDR1 GTSNPN, CDR2 SVGIG (reference sequence). The V gene end was trimmed by 4 bases and the J gene end by 5 bases; junction bases not matched to a gene: 2. The CDR3 spans 13 residues. DNA for the CDR3: TGTGCCTGGACACTAGCGGGGAACAATGAGCAGTTCTTC. Its translation: CAWTLAGNNEQFF.

The rearrangement uses TRBV29-1 and TRBJ2-7; no clear D gene. The V gene lost 0 bases and the J gene lost 0 bases, with 6 bases spanning the gap. Germline V gene sequence: CDR1 SQVTM, CDR2 ANQGSEA. The CDR3 sequence is 13 residues long. The CDR3 DNA sequence: TGCAGCGTTGAAGACAGAAGCTCCTACGAGCAGTACTTC. As protein: CSVEDRSSYEQYF.

CDR3 sequence (DNA): TGTGCCAGCAGTTCTAGATATCTCTGGGGCTACACCTTC. Amino acid sequence: CASSSRYLWGYTF. This chain links TRBV6-6 with TRBJ1-2; the D is unclear. The germline CDR1 and CDR2 sequences are MNHNY and SVGAGI (reference sequence). The CDR3 runs to 13 residues. The germline V and J ends were trimmed by 4 bases and 8 bases, with 14 bases remaining between them.

This chain uses TRBV4-1 with TRBJ2-5; D unresolved. CDR3 length: 16 amino acids. The ends were cut back, 0 bases at V and 5 bases at J, with 16 bases in the middle. CDR1 is MGHRA, CDR2 YSYEKL, per germline. The CDR3 protein is CASSQDHHSGGETQYF. In nucleotides, the CDR3 is TGCGCCAGCAGCCAAGATCATCATAGTGGTGGGGAGACCCAGTACTTC.

The chain uses TRBV29-1 and TRBJ1-1, with no clear D. Trimming took off 6 bases at V and 8 bases at J, with 13 bases between the two ends. Germline assignment: CDR1 SQVTM and CDR2 ANQGSEA. The length of the CDR3 is 11 residues. The CDR3 loop reads CSVRRPGEAFF. DNA of the CDR3: TGCAGCGTCCGACGGCCTGGGGAAGCTTTCTTT.

The CDR3 DNA is TGTGCCAGCAGCGTCGACGGTGAAGCTTTCTTT. This encodes CASSVDGEAFF. This chain links TRBV4-2 with TRBJ1-1; no clear D. The V gene lost 5 bases and the J gene lost 7 bases, with 8 bases spanning the gap. The CDR3 extends over 11 amino acids. The germline V gene has CDR1 LGHNA and CDR2 YNFKEQ.

The rearrangement links TRBV2 to TRBJ2-7; D is perhaps TRBD2 (5 bases). With 10 bases removed from V and 0 bases from J, the gap between germline ends came to 13 bases. Germline V gene data show CDR1 as SNHLY and CDR2 as FYNNEI. This CDR3 region has 13 residues. The CDR3 bases are TGTGCCACCGTGGACGGGAACTCCTACGAGCAGTACTTC. It encodes CATVDGNSYEQYF.

This chain joins TRBV11-2 and TRBJ1-2; possible D gene TRBD1, 6 bases. The CDR3 runs 17 residues. The germline V and J ends were trimmed by 5 bases and 4 bases, with 23 bases remaining between them. Germline CDR1 and CDR2: SGHAT and FQNNGV. The DNA for the CDR3 is TGTGCCAGCAGCCCCCACCCCCCCCCTCAGGGGAGCTATGGCTACACCTTC. Residues: CASSPHPPPQGSYGYTF.

The chain uses TRBV13 and TRBJ1-1; no clear D. CDR1 is PRHDT, CDR2 FYEKMQ, per germline (reference sequence). Between the trimmed V and J ends, which lost 6 bases and 1 base, there was a span of 3 bases. The CDR3 extends over 11 amino acids. CDR3 sequence: CASSRNTEAFF. The DNA for the CDR3 is TGTGCCAGCAGTAGGAACACTGAAGCTTTCTTT.

The chain uses TRBV6-5 and TRBJ1-3; TRBD1 might be the D (6 bases). This CDR3 comprises 13 residues. Germline V gene sequence: CDR1 MNHEY, CDR2 SVGAGI. V lost 8 bases to trimming and J lost 8 bases, with 16 bases between them. The CDR3 sequence: CASRTDGTHTIYF. CDR3 nucleotide sequence: TGTGCCAGCCGGACAGACGGAACCCACACCATATATTTT.

This chain links TRBV9 with TRBJ1-1; possible D gene TRBD1, 5 bases. Germline V gives CDR1 SGDLS, CDR2 YYNGEE. The CDR3 loop spans 17 amino acids. Trimming left V 0 bases short and J 1 base short, with 16 bases between. In nucleotides, the CDR3 is TGTGCCAGCAGCGTAGAGGATACAGGCGCATGGAACACTGAAGCTTTCTTT. It is translated as CASSVEDTGAWNTEAFF.

The rearrangement joins TRBV10-3 to TRBJ1-3; D uncertain. The CDR3 consists of 13 residues. The germline CDR1 and CDR2 sequences are ENHRY and SYGVKD. Trimming removed 2 bases from V and 2 bases from J, with 4 bases in between. The CDR3 protein is CAISEPAGNTIYF. In DNA form, the CDR3 reads TGTGCCATCAGTGAGCCCGCTGGAAACACCATATATTTT.

The gene calls are TRBV6-1 and TRBJ1-3; D may be TRBD1 (6 bases). Trimming shortened V by 0 bases and J by 0 bases, and 12 bases separated the two germline ends. This CDR3 is 17 amino acids long. Germline CDR1 and CDR2: MNHNS and SASEGT. The CDR3 reads CASSEALGGNSGNTIYF. The CDR3 nucleotides are TGTGCCAGCAGTGAAGCGCTAGGGGGTAACTCTGGAAACACCATATATTTT.